Shown below are 2 T cell receptor beta chains from a single sample sequenced in a study of T cell responses to AZD1222 COVID-19 vaccine. Repertoires were generated with immunoSEQ multiplex PCR, while TCRdb's copy carries only in-frame clones and drops some. The sample records roughly 72,000 clones, 85% being singletons. Source: peripheral blood, taken on day 0 of AZD1222 vaccination. The receptors shown here come from an adult in good health.

The chain uses TRBV3-1 (or the pseudogene TRBV3-2) and TRBJ1-5, with 8 nucleotides matching TRBD1. Trimming took 5 bases from V and 6 from J; bases not matched to a gene: 9. The CDR3 sequence is 15 residues long. Per the germline V gene, CDR1 is LGHDT and CDR2 is YNNKEL (reference sequence). CDR3 in DNA: TGTGCCAGCAGCATGACCGGGACAGGACTTCAGCCCCAGCATTTT. It yields the protein CASSMTGTGLQPQHF.

The V and J genes are TRBV11-3 and TRBJ2-5; 16 nucleotides align to TRBD2. Germline V gene data show CDR1 as SGHNT and CDR2 as YENEEA. CDR3 size: 15 residues. With 4 bases clipped from V and 10 bases from J, the junction kept 6 bases outside the gene matches. CDR3 sequence (DNA): TGTGCCAGCAGCTCGGGACTAGCGGGGGGGCTCGGCCAGTACTTC. Amino acids: CASSSGLAGGLGQYF.